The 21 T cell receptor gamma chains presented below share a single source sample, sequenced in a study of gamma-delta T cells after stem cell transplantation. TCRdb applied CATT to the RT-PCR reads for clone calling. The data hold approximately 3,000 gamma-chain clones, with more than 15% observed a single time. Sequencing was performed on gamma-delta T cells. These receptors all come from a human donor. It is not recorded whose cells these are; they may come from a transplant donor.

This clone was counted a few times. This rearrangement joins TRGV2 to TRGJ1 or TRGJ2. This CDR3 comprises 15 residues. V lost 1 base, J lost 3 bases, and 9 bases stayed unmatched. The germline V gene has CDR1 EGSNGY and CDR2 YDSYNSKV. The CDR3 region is CATWDGPGIYYKKLF. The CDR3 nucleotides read TGTGCCACCTGGGACGGCCCTGGGATTTATTATAAGAAACTCTTT.

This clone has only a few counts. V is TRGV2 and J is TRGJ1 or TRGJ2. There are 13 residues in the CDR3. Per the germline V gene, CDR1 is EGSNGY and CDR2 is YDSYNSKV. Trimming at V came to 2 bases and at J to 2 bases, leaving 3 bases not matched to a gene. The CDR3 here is CATWDDDYYKKLF. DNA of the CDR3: TGTGCCACCTGGGACGATGATTATTATAAGAAACTCTTT.

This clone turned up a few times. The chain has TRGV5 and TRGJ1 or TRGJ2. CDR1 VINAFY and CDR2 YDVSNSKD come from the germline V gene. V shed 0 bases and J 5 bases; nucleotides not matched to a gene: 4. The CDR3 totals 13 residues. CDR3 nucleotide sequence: TGTGCCACCTGGGACAGGCCTGATTATAAGAAACTCTTT. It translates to CATWDRPDYKKLF.

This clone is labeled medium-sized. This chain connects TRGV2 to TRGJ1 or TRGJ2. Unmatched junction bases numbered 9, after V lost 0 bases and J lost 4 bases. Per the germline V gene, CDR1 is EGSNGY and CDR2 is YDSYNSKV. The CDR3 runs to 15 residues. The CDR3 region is CATWDGSWGYYKKLF. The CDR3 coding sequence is TGTGCCACCTGGGACGGGTCCTGGGGATATTATAAGAAACTCTTT.

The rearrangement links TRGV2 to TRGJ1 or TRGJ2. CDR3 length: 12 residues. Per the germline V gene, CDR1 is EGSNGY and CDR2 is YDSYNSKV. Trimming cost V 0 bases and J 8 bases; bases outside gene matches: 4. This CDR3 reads CATWDGKNKKLF. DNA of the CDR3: TGTGCCACCTGGGACGGGAAGAATAAGAAACTCTTT.

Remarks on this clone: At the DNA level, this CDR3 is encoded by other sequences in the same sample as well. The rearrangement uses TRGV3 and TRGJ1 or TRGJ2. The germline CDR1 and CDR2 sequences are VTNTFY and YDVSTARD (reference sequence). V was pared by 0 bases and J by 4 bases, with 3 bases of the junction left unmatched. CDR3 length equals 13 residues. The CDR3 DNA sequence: TGTGCCACCTGGGACAGGCCCTATTATAAGAAACTCTTT. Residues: CATWDRPYYKKLF.

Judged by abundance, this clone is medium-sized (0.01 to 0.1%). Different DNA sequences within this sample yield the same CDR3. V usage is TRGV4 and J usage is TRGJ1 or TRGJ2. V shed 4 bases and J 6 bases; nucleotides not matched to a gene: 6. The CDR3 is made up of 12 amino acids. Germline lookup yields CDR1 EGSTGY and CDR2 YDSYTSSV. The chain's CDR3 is CATWDGIYKKLF. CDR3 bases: TGTGCCACCTGGGACGGGATTTATAAGAAACTCTTT.

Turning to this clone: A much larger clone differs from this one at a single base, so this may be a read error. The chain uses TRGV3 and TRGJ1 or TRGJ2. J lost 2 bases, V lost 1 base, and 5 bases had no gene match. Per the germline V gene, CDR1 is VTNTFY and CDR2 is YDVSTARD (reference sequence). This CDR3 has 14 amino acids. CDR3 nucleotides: TGTGCCACCTGGGACAGTCGGGATTATTATAAGAAACTCTTT. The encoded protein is CATWDSRDYYKKLF.

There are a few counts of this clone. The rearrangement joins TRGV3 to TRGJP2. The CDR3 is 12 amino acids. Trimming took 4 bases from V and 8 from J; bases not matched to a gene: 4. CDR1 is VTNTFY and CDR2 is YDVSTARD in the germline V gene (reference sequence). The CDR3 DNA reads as TGTGCCACCTGGGATGGAGATTGGATCAAGACGTTT. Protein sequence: CATWDGDWIKTF.

The CDR3, as DNA: TGTGCCACCTGGGATGCGTATTATTATAAGAAACTCTTT. Translated: CATWDAYYYKKLF. V gene TRGV4 combines with J gene TRGJ1 or TRGJ2. This CDR3 comprises 13 residues. J lost 2 bases, V lost 2 bases, and 3 bases had no gene match. Germline CDR1 is EGSTGY and CDR2 is YDSYTSSV.

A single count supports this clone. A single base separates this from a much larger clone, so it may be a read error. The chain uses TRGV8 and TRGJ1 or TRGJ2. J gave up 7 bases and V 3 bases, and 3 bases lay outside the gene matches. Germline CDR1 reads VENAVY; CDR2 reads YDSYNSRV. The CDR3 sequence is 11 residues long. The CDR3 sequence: CATWDRYKKLF. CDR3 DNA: TGTGCCACCTGGGATCGGTATAAGAAACTCTTT.

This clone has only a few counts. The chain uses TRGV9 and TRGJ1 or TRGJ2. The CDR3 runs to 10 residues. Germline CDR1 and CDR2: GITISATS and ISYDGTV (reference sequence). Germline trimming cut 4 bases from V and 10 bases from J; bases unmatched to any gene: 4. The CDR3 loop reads CALWDQKKLF. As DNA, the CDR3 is TGTGCCTTGTGGGATCAAAAGAAACTCTTT.

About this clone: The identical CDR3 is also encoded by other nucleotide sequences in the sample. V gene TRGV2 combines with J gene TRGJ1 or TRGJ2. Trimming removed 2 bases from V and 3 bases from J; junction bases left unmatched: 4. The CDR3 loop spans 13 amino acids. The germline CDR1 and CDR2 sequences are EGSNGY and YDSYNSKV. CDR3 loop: CATWDVPYYKKLF. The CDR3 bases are TGTGCCACCTGGGACGTACCTTATTATAAGAAACTCTTT.

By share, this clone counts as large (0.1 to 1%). The CDR3 reads CALWRDYKKLF. CDR3 in DNA: TGTGCCTTGTGGAGGGATTATAAGAAACTCTTT. This chain links TRGV9 with TRGJ1 or TRGJ2. The CDR3 consists of 11 residues. In germline, CDR1 is GITISATS, CDR2 ISYDGTV (reference sequence). J lost 5 bases, V lost 6 bases, and 4 bases had no gene match.

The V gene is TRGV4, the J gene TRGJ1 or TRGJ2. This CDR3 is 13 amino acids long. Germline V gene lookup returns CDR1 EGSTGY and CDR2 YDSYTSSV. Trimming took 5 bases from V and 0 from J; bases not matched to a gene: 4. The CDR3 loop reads CATWVRNYYKKLF. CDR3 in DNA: TGTGCCACCTGGGTCCGGAATTATTATAAGAAACTCTTT.

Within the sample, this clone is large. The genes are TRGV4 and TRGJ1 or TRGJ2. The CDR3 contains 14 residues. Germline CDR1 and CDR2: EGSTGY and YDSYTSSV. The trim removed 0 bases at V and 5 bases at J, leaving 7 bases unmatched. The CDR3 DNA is TGTGCCACCTGGGATGGGCCAAGGGATTATAAGAAACTCTTT. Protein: CATWDGPRDYKKLF.

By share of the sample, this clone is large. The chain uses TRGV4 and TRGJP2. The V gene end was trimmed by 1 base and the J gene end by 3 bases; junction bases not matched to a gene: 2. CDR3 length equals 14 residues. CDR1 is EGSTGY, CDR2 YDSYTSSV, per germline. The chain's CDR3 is CATWDGGSDWIKTF. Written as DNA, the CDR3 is TGTGCCACCTGGGATGGAGGTAGTGATTGGATCAAGACGTTT.

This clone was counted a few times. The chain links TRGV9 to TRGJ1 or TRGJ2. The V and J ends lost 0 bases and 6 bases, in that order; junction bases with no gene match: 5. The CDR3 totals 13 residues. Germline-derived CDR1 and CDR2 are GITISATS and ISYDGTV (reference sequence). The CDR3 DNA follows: TGTGCCTTGTGGGAGGTGCTCGCTTATAAGAAACTCTTT. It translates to CALWEVLAYKKLF.

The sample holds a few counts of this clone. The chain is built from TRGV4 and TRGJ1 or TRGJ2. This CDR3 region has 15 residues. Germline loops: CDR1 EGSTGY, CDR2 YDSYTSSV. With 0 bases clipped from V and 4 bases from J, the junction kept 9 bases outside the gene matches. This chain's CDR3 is CATWDGRTGYYKKLF. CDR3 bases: TGTGCCACCTGGGATGGGCGAACGGGGTATTATAAGAAACTCTTT.

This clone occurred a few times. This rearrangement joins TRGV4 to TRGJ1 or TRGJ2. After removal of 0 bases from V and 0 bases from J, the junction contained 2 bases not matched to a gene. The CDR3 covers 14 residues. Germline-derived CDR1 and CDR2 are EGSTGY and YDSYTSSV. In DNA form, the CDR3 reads TGTGCCACCTGGGATGGGTTGAATTATTATAAGAAACTCTTT. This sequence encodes CATWDGLNYYKKLF.

CDR3 nucleotides: TGTGCCACCTGGGACGGGCTGGATTATAAGAAACTCTTT. Its translation: CATWDGLDYKKLF. The chain recombines TRGV2 with TRGJ1 or TRGJ2. V was pared by 0 bases and J by 5 bases, with 4 bases of the junction left unmatched. In germline, CDR1 is EGSNGY, CDR2 YDSYNSKV. CDR3 length: 13 residues.